This TCR beta chain was sequenced in a study of blood T cell repertoires in COVID-19. Looking at the study overall: The analysed material was cDNA or gDNA that came from T cells, B-cell-depleted T cells, or PBMCs.

As processed by the authors: Quantification of nucleated cells was approximated via reference gene primer amplification. Sequencing used immunoSEQ multiplex PCR; TCRdb keeps in-frame clones, though not all of them. V, J and clone size derive from that table, while D and trimming were established from the DNA sequence. The table has over 200,000 clones, less than 90% seen once; the top ten hold roughly 18%. V was pared by 0 bases and J by 5 bases, with 10 bases between. This CDR3 spans 15 amino acids. CDR1 and CDR2 (germline): LGHDT, YNNKEL (reference sequence). The V call is TRBV3-1 (or the pseudogene TRBV3-2), the J call TRBJ2-2; D gene unclear. This sequence was found in a woman of 80 years or more with active or convalescent COVID-19. Sequencing was carried out using peripheral blood. In DNA form, the CDR3 reads TGTGCCAGCAGCCAAGATTCGTCGGGTACCGGGGAGCTGTTTTTT. This codes for CASSQDSSGTGELFF.